This entry lists 2 T cell receptor beta chains sequenced from one sample in a study of patients and donors after allogeneic stem cell transplantation. In TCRdb, the RT-PCR reads were re-called with MiXCR into one record per CDR3 protein. In the table there are about 200,000 distinct CDR3 sequences, around two fifths of which are singletons. Sequenced: blood, either unsorted or a sorted T cell fraction (not recorded which). The receptors were gathered from a human donor who was either an allogeneic HSCT recipient or a stem cell or donor lymphocyte infusion donor (not recorded which). It is not recorded whose cells these are; they may come from a transplant donor.

This clonotype was seen a handful of times. V and J are TRBV9 and TRBJ1-1; D gene unclear. V was trimmed by 0 bases and J by 2 bases, leaving 17 bases between them. CDR3 length: 17 residues. CDR1 is SGDLS and CDR2 is YYNGEE in the germline V gene. DNA of the CDR3: TGTGCCAGCAGCGTAGGACGACTCCTAGACAAAAACACTGAAGCTTTCTTT. This codes for CASSVGRLLDKNTEAFF.

This clonotype was counted only a few times. This chain's CDR3 is CASSFARGGRTEAFF. The CDR3 coding sequence is TGTGCCAGCAGCTTCGCCCGAGGGGGTAGGACTGAAGCTTTCTTT. V gene TRBV27 combines with J gene TRBJ1-1, with D possibly TRBD1 on 6 matching bases. Germline V gene sequence: CDR1 MNHEY, CDR2 SMNVEV (reference sequence). This CDR3 region has 15 residues. V was trimmed by 6 bases and J by 5 bases, leaving 19 bases between them.